The rows below give T cell receptor beta chains drawn from one sample of a study of cytomegalovirus exposure and HLA in healthy donors. The data were produced by immunoSEQ multiplex PCR, yet TCRdb's version contains in-frame clones alone and is incomplete. The sample consists of about 170,000 clones, around 85% of them appearing once. The sequenced sample was PBMCs. The receptors stem from a boy between 2 and 10 years old in good health and CMV-seronegative. The CDR3 runs from the conserved cysteine through the conserved F or W. The order of the fields is V gene, clone size, D gene, J gene, CDR3 protein, CDR3 DNA. A D gene is named only where the DNA matches it firmly. Rows give clone size only sometimes, using once, few, many, or a class for an expanded clone.

TRBV5-4,NA,TRBD2,TRBJ2-3,CASNGASGDTQYF,TGTGCCAGCAACGGGGCTAGCGGGGATACGCAGTATTTT
TRBV6-1,NA,TRBD1,TRBJ1-5,CASPGTGVTQPQHF,TGTGCCAGCCCCGGGACAGGGGTTACTCAGCCCCAGCATTTT
TRBV7-9,NA,NA,TRBJ2-5,CASIRQGRRETQYF,TGTGCCAGCATTCGGCAGGGAAGGAGAGAGACCCAGTACTTC
TRBV2,NA,NA,TRBJ1-1,CASSEAQGWGTEAFF,TGTGCCAGCAGTGAAGCACAGGGTTGGGGTACTGAAGCTTTCTTT
TRBV19,NA,NA,TRBJ1-1,CASSIVTVNTEAFF,TGTGCCAGTAGTATAGTAACAGTTAACACTGAAGCTTTCTTT
TRBV19,NA,NA,TRBJ1-4,CASSSAGDGEKLFF,TGTGCCAGTAGTAGCGCAGGGGATGGCGAAAAACTGTTTTTT
TRBV9,NA,NA,TRBJ2-1,CASSPPPHNEQFF,TGTGCCAGCAGCCCCCCTCCCCACAATGAGCAGTTCTTC
TRBV6-5,NA,NA,TRBJ1-6,CASSYSVGRDSPLHF,TGTGCCAGCAGTTACTCGGTCGGTCGCGATTCACCCCTCCACTTT
TRBV2,NA,NA,TRBJ1-1,CASSESQGRGTEAFF,TGTGCCAGCAGTGAGTCCCAGGGGAGGGGCACTGAAGCTTTCTTT
TRBV30,NA,NA,TRBJ2-7,CAWSILDRPYEQYF,TGTGCCTGGAGTATATTAGATCGCCCCTACGAGCAGTACTTC
TRBV28,NA,NA,TRBJ2-7,CASRWGAGAAYEQYF,TGTGCCAGCAGGTGGGGTGCGGGGGCTGCCTACGAGCAGTACTTC
TRBV5-4,NA,NA,TRBJ1-4,CASSPGATNEKLFF,TGTGCCAGCAGCCCGGGGGCAACTAATGAAAAACTGTTTTTT
TRBV19,NA,TRBD1,TRBJ1-4,CASSVQGATNEKLFF,TGTGCCAGTAGTGTACAGGGGGCGACTAATGAAAAACTGTTTTTT
TRBV9,NA,NA,TRBJ2-5,CASSVEYYQTQYF,TGTGCCAGCAGCGTAGAGTACTATCAGACCCAGTACTTC
TRBV13,NA,NA,TRBJ2-3,CASSGPVRGSTDTQYF,TGTGCCAGCAGCGGTCCCGTTCGGGGGAGCACAGATACGCAGTATTTT
TRBV6-4,NA,NA,TRBJ1-2,CASSDPYYGYTF,TGTGCCAGCAGTGATCCATACTATGGCTACACCTTC
TRBV4-1,few,NA,TRBJ1-3,CASSQDPRGGSGNTIYF,TGCGCCAGCAGCCAAGATCCGCGCGGGGGCTCTGGAAACACCATATATTTT
TRBV7-2,NA,TRBD2,TRBJ2-3,CASSLVLAGVTDTQYF,TGTGCCAGCAGCTTAGTACTAGCGGGAGTCACAGATACGCAGTATTTT
TRBV23-1,NA,TRBD1,TRBJ1-2,CASSQSLEEGALYGYTF,TGCGCCAGCAGTCAATCACTTGAGGAGGGGGCCTTATATGGCTACACCTTC
TRBV6-6,NA,NA,TRBJ1-1,CASSYSTGNTEAFF,TGTGCCAGCAGTTACTCGACAGGGAACACTGAAGCTTTCTTT
TRBV7-9,once,TRBD1,TRBJ1-3,CSSRSPGQDVGWRNTIYF,TGTTCCAGCAGATCTCCGGGACAGGACGTCGGGTGGAGAAACACCATATATTTT
TRBV4-1,NA,TRBD2,TRBJ2-1,CASTHRWIAGGPGNEQFF,TGCGCCAGCACACACAGGTGGATAGCGGGAGGGCCTGGCAATGAGCAGTTCTTC
TRBV28,NA,NA,TRBJ2-1,CASSHFPYNEQFF,TGTGCCAGCAGCCACTTCCCCTACAATGAGCAGTTCTTC
TRBV7-9,NA,TRBD2,TRBJ2-1,CASILWSGGPLGNEQFF,TGTGCCAGCATTCTATGGAGCGGGGGCCCCTTGGGCAATGAGCAGTTCTTC
TRBV19,NA,TRBD1,TRBJ2-3,CASTWGQGTDTQYF,TGTGCCAGTACTTGGGGACAGGGAACAGATACGCAGTATTTT